The following is a TCR beta chain sequence with its context. Its antigen is as yet unknown. 13 Jbeta primers and 60 Vbeta primers were used for the PCR. Only in-frame clones appear in the TCRdb table, and some are missing; sequencing was by immunoSEQ multiplex PCR. The table lists about 140,000 clones, about 78% of them singletons. The CDR3 consists of 12 residues. The V gene lost 2 bases and the J gene lost 5 bases, with 9 bases spanning the gap. The germline CDR1 and CDR2 sequences are GTSNPN and SVGIG (reference sequence). The data originate from a study of cytomegalovirus exposure and HLA in healthy donors. Study results and limitations: In vitro checks showed that three CMV-associated chains really do target CMV antigens.

This chain links TRBV30 with TRBJ2-5; maybe TRBD2 (6 bases). The sequenced material came from PBMCs. This receptor was obtained from a man aged 18-30 years in good health and CMV-seronegative. The CDR3 DNA reads as TGTGCCTGGAGTTCGGGGGTCGAGACCCAGTACTTC. This encodes CAWSSGVETQYF.